The rows below give T cell receptor beta chains drawn from one sample of a study of long-term antiretroviral therapy in people with HIV. Produced via immunoSEQ multiplex PCR; TCRdb's table is partial and in-frame only. The profile shows 30,000 to 40,000 clones, roughly nine tenths of them singletons. This specimen consisted of unsorted PBMCs, obtained 1.1 years after starting antiretroviral therapy. Receptors were obtained from a man aged 18-30 years with HIV. The CDR3 runs from the conserved cysteine through the conserved F or W. The order of the fields is CDR3 DNA, CDR3 protein, D gene, J gene, clone size, V gene. D genes are given only for firm matches. Only part of the rows carry a size: once, few, many, or a class if the clone is expanded.

CDR3 DNA: TGCGCCAGCAGCTTGGAGGTGGCTGAAGCCCTGACTTTC; CDR3 protein: CASSLEVAEALTF; D gene: -; J gene: TRBJ2-6; clone size: -; V gene: TRBV5-1
CDR3 DNA: TGTGCCAGCAGCCAAGATCTTGTCCTAGCGGGAGGGCTTACTTACAATGAGCAGTTCTTC; CDR3 protein: CASSQDLVLAGGLTYNEQFF; D gene: TRBD2; J gene: TRBJ2-1; clone size: -; V gene: TRBV4-2
CDR3 DNA: TGTGCCAGCAGCCCGATCCAAGGGGCCGGAACGAACATTCAGTACTTC; CDR3 protein: CASSPIQGAGTNIQYF; D gene: -; J gene: TRBJ2-4; clone size: -; V gene: TRBV14
CDR3 DNA: TGTGCCAGCAGTGAGCGGGAGGCCTCCACAGATACGCAGTATTTT; CDR3 protein: CASSEREASTDTQYF; D gene: TRBD2; J gene: TRBJ2-3; clone size: -; V gene: TRBV2
CDR3 DNA: TGCGCCAGCAGCTTTACGCTGAACACTGAAGCTTTCTTT; CDR3 protein: CASSFTLNTEAFF; D gene: -; J gene: TRBJ1-1; clone size: -; V gene: TRBV5-1
CDR3 DNA: TGTGCCAGTACTTACCTTGGGGGCAGCACAGATACGCAGTATTTT; CDR3 protein: CASTYLGGSTDTQYF; D gene: -; J gene: TRBJ2-3; clone size: -; V gene: TRBV19
CDR3 DNA: TGTGCCAGCGGGAATGAGGGGACTAATGAAAAACTGTTTTTT; CDR3 protein: CASGNEGTNEKLFF; D gene: -; J gene: TRBJ1-4; clone size: -; V gene: TRBV2
CDR3 DNA: TGTGCCAGCCGGGGGATCACAAGCGAGCAGTACTTC; CDR3 protein: CASRGITSEQYF; D gene: -; J gene: TRBJ2-7; clone size: -; V gene: TRBV5-4
CDR3 DNA: TGTGCTAGTGGTTTCGCGGGAGTGGCGAATGAGCAGTTCTTC; CDR3 protein: CASGFAGVANEQFF; D gene: TRBD2; J gene: TRBJ2-1; clone size: -; V gene: TRBV12-5
CDR3 DNA: TGTGCCAGCAGCATATACCCTGACAGGATCTATGGCTACACCTTC; CDR3 protein: CASSIYPDRIYGYTF; D gene: -; J gene: TRBJ1-2; clone size: -; V gene: TRBV7-9
CDR3 DNA: TGTGCCAGCAGCGACCGAGGGGGACAAGAGACCCAGTACTTC; CDR3 protein: CASSDRGGQETQYF; D gene: -; J gene: TRBJ2-5; clone size: -; V gene: TRBV7-9
CDR3 DNA: TGTGCCAGCAGCCCCGTATGGACCCTCGTAGCTTTCTTT; CDR3 protein: CASSPVWTLVAFF; D gene: -; J gene: TRBJ1-1; clone size: -; V gene: TRBV7-9
CDR3 DNA: TGCGCCAGCAGCTTTGGACAGAGTGAAGCTTTCTTT; CDR3 protein: CASSFGQSEAFF; D gene: -; J gene: TRBJ1-1; clone size: -; V gene: TRBV5-1
CDR3 DNA: TGTGCCAGCAAGACCCGGGGCCACACTGAAGCTTTCTTT; CDR3 protein: CASKTRGHTEAFF; D gene: -; J gene: TRBJ1-1; clone size: -; V gene: TRBV2
CDR3 DNA: TGTGCCAGCAGCTCCCTCGACAGCTCCTACGAGCAGTACTTC; CDR3 protein: CASSSLDSSYEQYF; D gene: -; J gene: TRBJ2-7; clone size: -; V gene: TRBV11-2
CDR3 DNA: TGTGCCAGTAGTATTGGTCCGACAGGGGGCCGTGAAAAACTGTTTTTT; CDR3 protein: CASSIGPTGGREKLFF; D gene: TRBD1; J gene: TRBJ1-4; clone size: once; V gene: TRBV19
CDR3 DNA: TGTGCCAGTAGTTTGGGACGGGTTAACTATGGCTACACCTTC; CDR3 protein: CASSLGRVNYGYTF; D gene: -; J gene: TRBJ1-2; clone size: -; V gene: TRBV19
CDR3 DNA: TGTGCCAGCAGTCCCCGGGCCCTATACGAGCAGTACTTC; CDR3 protein: CASSPRALYEQYF; D gene: -; J gene: TRBJ2-7; clone size: -; V gene: TRBV6-5
CDR3 DNA: TGTGCCAGCAGCTTGGATCACGGACAAGACTTCTACGAGCAGTACTTC; CDR3 protein: CASSLDHGQDFYEQYF; D gene: -; J gene: TRBJ2-7; clone size: -; V gene: TRBV5-4
CDR3 DNA: TGTGCTAGCAGCTTAGCGGGACGGGTCGACGAGCAGTACTTC; CDR3 protein: CASSLAGRVDEQYF; D gene: TRBD2; J gene: TRBJ2-7; clone size: few; V gene: TRBV7-7
CDR3 DNA: TGTGCTAGTGGTTTGGGGGGGTACACTGAAGCTTTCTTT; CDR3 protein: CASGLGGYTEAFF; D gene: -; J gene: TRBJ1-1; clone size: -; V gene: TRBV12-5
CDR3 DNA: TGTGCCAGTAAGCACGGGGGGCGAGCAGATACGCAGTATTTT; CDR3 protein: CASKHGGRADTQYF; D gene: -; J gene: TRBJ2-3; clone size: -; V gene: TRBV19
CDR3 DNA: TGCAGCGTTGAAGATCGAGGACAGGGGGTGGGAAATGAGCAGTTCTTC; CDR3 protein: CSVEDRGQGVGNEQFF; D gene: TRBD1; J gene: TRBJ2-1; clone size: -; V gene: TRBV29-1
CDR3 DNA: TGTGCCAGCACCCAGACAGGGGTGGGTAATTCACCCCTCCACTTT; CDR3 protein: CASTQTGVGNSPLHF; D gene: TRBD1; J gene: TRBJ1-6; clone size: -; V gene: TRBV6-6
CDR3 DNA: TGTGCCAGCAGTGAAGGTTCCGGGGGGACCGGGGAGCTGTTTTTT; CDR3 protein: CASSEGSGGTGELFF; D gene: TRBD2; J gene: TRBJ2-2; clone size: -; V gene: TRBV6-1
CDR3 DNA: TGCGCCAGCAGCTCCTTACCGACAGGGTTCCGGGGGGAGACCCAGTACTTC; CDR3 protein: CASSSLPTGFRGETQYF; D gene: -; J gene: TRBJ2-5; clone size: -; V gene: TRBV5-1
CDR3 DNA: TGTGCCAGCAGTGGAAGGACTAGCGGGAGGCAGAGCTCCTACAATGAGCAGTTCTTC; CDR3 protein: CASSGRTSGRQSSYNEQFF; D gene: TRBD2; J gene: TRBJ2-1; clone size: -; V gene: TRBV2
CDR3 DNA: TGTGCCAGCAGCCTCCAGGAGGCTAGCGGGAGTGAGTTCTTC; CDR3 protein: CASSLQEASGSEFF; D gene: TRBD2; J gene: TRBJ2-1; clone size: -; V gene: TRBV6-5
CDR3 DNA: TGTGCCAGCAGTTACTACGGGGGGGCCAACTATGGCTACACCTTC; CDR3 protein: CASSYYGGANYGYTF; D gene: -; J gene: TRBJ1-2; clone size: -; V gene: TRBV6-5
CDR3 DNA: TGTGCCAGCAGCATTGGGACGGCGACCTACAATGAGCAGTTCTTC; CDR3 protein: CASSIGTATYNEQFF; D gene: -; J gene: TRBJ2-1; clone size: -; V gene: TRBV9
CDR3 DNA: TGCGCCAGCAGCCAAGTGGGCCAGACAGGGATTTATCAGGGCTACACCTTC; CDR3 protein: CASSQVGQTGIYQGYTF; D gene: TRBD1; J gene: TRBJ1-2; clone size: once; V gene: TRBV4-3
CDR3 DNA: TGTGCCAGCAGTTCCTCAATTAGCGGGAACAATGAGCAGTTCTTC; CDR3 protein: CASSSSISGNNEQFF; D gene: TRBD2; J gene: TRBJ2-1; clone size: -; V gene: TRBV6-5
CDR3 DNA: TGTGCCAGCAGTCCCCCGGGGGCCTACGAGCAGTACTTC; CDR3 protein: CASSPPGAYEQYF; D gene: -; J gene: TRBJ2-7; clone size: -; V gene: TRBV28
CDR3 DNA: TGTGCCAGCACCCGGGGCTCAAAACTGTTTTTT; CDR3 protein: CASTRGSKLFF; D gene: -; J gene: TRBJ1-4; clone size: -; V gene: TRBV2
CDR3 DNA: TGTGCCAGCAGCACGACAGGGAGAAAGGGTGAGCAGTTCTTC; CDR3 protein: CASSTTGRKGEQFF; D gene: TRBD1; J gene: TRBJ2-1; clone size: -; V gene: TRBV7-9
CDR3 DNA: TGTGCCAGCAGCTCCCACGCGGGACGATTAGAAGAGACCCAGTACTTC; CDR3 protein: CASSSHAGRLEETQYF; D gene: -; J gene: TRBJ2-5; clone size: -; V gene: TRBV7-9
CDR3 DNA: TGTGCCACCAGCAGAGATCTTGGCAGGGGAATCTCCGAGCAGTACTTC; CDR3 protein: CATSRDLGRGISEQYF; D gene: -; J gene: TRBJ2-7; clone size: -; V gene: TRBV15
CDR3 DNA: TGTGCCAGCAGCTTCTCCGGGACAGCTCGGGACGAGCAGTACTTC; CDR3 protein: CASSFSGTARDEQYF; D gene: TRBD1; J gene: TRBJ2-7; clone size: -; V gene: TRBV7-2
CDR3 DNA: TGTGCCAGCAGTACCGGGACATCTTACAATGAGCAGTTCTTC; CDR3 protein: CASSTGTSYNEQFF; D gene: -; J gene: TRBJ2-1; clone size: -; V gene: TRBV27
CDR3 DNA: TGCGCCAGCAGCCGCGGACAGGGGTCTATGAACACTGAAGCTTTCTTT; CDR3 protein: CASSRGQGSMNTEAFF; D gene: TRBD1; J gene: TRBJ1-1; clone size: once; V gene: TRBV4-1
CDR3 DNA: TGTGCCAGCAGCGAAGGGACAGAGGGTGGCTACACCTTC; CDR3 protein: CASSEGTEGGYTF; D gene: TRBD1; J gene: TRBJ1-2; clone size: once; V gene: TRBV7-2
CDR3 DNA: TGTGCCAGCAGCTTAGAATACAGGGCGGGAAACACCATATATTTT; CDR3 protein: CASSLEYRAGNTIYF; D gene: -; J gene: TRBJ1-3; clone size: once; V gene: TRBV11-2
CDR3 DNA: TGTGCCAGTAGTATCCTGGGACTAGCGGGAGACACCGGGGAGCTGTTTTTT; CDR3 protein: CASSILGLAGDTGELFF; D gene: TRBD2; J gene: TRBJ2-2; clone size: once; V gene: TRBV19
CDR3 DNA: TGCGCCAGCAGCCCTAATAGGGGGCCCTACGAGCAGTACTTC; CDR3 protein: CASSPNRGPYEQYF; D gene: TRBD1; J gene: TRBJ2-7; clone size: -; V gene: TRBV4-3
CDR3 DNA: TGTGCCAGCAGTCAACAGTCAGGCTTCATGAACACTGAAGCTTTCTTT; CDR3 protein: CASSQQSGFMNTEAFF; D gene: -; J gene: TRBJ1-1; clone size: -; V gene: TRBV2
CDR3 DNA: TGTGCCAGCAGTGGCAACGAGCAGTACTTC; CDR3 protein: CASSGNEQYF; D gene: -; J gene: TRBJ2-7; clone size: -; V gene: TRBV6-4
CDR3 DNA: TGTGCCAGTAGTATTGCGGACGGCGACGAGCAGTACTTC; CDR3 protein: CASSIADGDEQYF; D gene: -; J gene: TRBJ2-7; clone size: -; V gene: TRBV19
CDR3 DNA: TGTGCCTGGAGGGGGGACACTGAAGCTTTCTTT; CDR3 protein: CAWRGDTEAFF; D gene: -; J gene: TRBJ1-1; clone size: -; V gene: TRBV30
CDR3 DNA: TGTGCCAGCAGTTCTCCGCGTGGGAGGGCCGCAGATACGCAGTATTTT; CDR3 protein: CASSSPRGRAADTQYF; D gene: TRBD2; J gene: TRBJ2-3; clone size: once; V gene: TRBV11-3
CDR3 DNA: TGTGCCAGCAGCGTCCGGGGGTCCTACAATGAGCAGTTCTTC; CDR3 protein: CASSVRGSYNEQFF; D gene: -; J gene: TRBJ2-1; clone size: -; V gene: TRBV13
CDR3 DNA: TGTGCCAGCAGCTTATATGGAGTAGCGGGAGTCAATGAGCAGTTCTTC; CDR3 protein: CASSLYGVAGVNEQFF; D gene: TRBD2; J gene: TRBJ2-1; clone size: -; V gene: TRBV7-3
CDR3 DNA: TGTGCCATCAGTGACGCCGTCGAATTGGGGCATATTTACCAGCAGTACTTC; CDR3 protein: CAISDAVELGHIYQQYF; D gene: -; J gene: TRBJ2-7; clone size: -; V gene: TRBV10-3
CDR3 DNA: TGTGCCAGCAGTGAATGGGACAGTAATCCCTACGAGCAGTACTTC; CDR3 protein: CASSEWDSNPYEQYF; D gene: TRBD1; J gene: TRBJ2-7; clone size: -; V gene: TRBV6-1
CDR3 DNA: TGTGCCAGCGGATGGGACAGGGGGCTAGGGACTGAAGCTTTCTTT; CDR3 protein: CASGWDRGLGTEAFF; D gene: TRBD1; J gene: TRBJ1-1; clone size: -; V gene: TRBV27
CDR3 DNA: TGTGCCAGCAGCCCTGACCAGTACAATGAGCAGTTCTTC; CDR3 protein: CASSPDQYNEQFF; D gene: -; J gene: TRBJ2-1; clone size: few; V gene: TRBV7-9
CDR3 DNA: TGTGCCAGCAGCCAAGAAATGACAAAGACCAACAATGAGCAGTTCTTC; CDR3 protein: CASSQEMTKTNNEQFF; D gene: -; J gene: TRBJ2-1; clone size: -; V gene: TRBV4-2
CDR3 DNA: TGTGCCAGCAGCGACCTGAGCGGCCTAGCGGGAGGGTTGGGGGAGACCCAGTACTTC; CDR3 protein: CASSDLSGLAGGLGETQYF; D gene: TRBD2; J gene: TRBJ2-5; clone size: -; V gene: TRBV7-2